This T cell receptor (beta chain) emerged from a study of breast tumors, draining lymph nodes, adjacent tissues. Study-level results: The lymph node origin of tumor T cells was framed as consistent with a hypothesis, not demonstrated. Compared with basal-like, luminal-like tumors shared significantly more repertoire with nontumor tissue. Most tumor T cells seemingly derive from lymph node, then expand in tumor.

A note on this clonotype: Antigen specificity is unknown. Relative to the germline gene, one junction end is altered; a read error may explain this.

This CDR3 region has 10 residues. Germline V CDR1 and CDR2: LNHDA, SQIVND (reference sequence). MiXCR was run by TCRdb on the multiplex PCR reads, yielding one entry per CDR3 protein. The sample shows 270,000 or so distinct CDR3 sequences, about 33% of them seen only once. Samples came from axillary lymph nodes draining the breast cancer. This clonotype was sampled from a female donor with breast cancer. Some clones in this sample may be carry-over from other donors' samples. V is TRBV19 and J is TRBJ2-3; D perhaps matches TRBD2 (5 bases). The sequenced sample consisted of axillary lymph node tissue. CDR3 DNA sequence: TGTGCCAGTAGTCCTCTAGGCGGAGGATTT. This codes for CASSPLGGGF.